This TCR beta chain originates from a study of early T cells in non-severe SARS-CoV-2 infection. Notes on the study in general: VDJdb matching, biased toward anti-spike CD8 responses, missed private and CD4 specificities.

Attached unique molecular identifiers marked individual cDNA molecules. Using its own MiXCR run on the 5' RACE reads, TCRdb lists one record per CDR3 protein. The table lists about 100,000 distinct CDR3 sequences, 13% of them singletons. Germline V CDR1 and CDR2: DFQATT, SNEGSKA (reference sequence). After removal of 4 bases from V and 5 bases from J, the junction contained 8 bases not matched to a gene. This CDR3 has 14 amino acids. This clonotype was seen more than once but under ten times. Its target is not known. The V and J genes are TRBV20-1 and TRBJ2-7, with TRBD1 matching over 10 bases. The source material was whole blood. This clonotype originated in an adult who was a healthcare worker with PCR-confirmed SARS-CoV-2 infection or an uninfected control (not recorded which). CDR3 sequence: CSANSGQGFHEQYF. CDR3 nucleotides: TGCAGTGCTAATTCGGGACAGGGGTTCCACGAGCAGTACTTC.